Listed below are T cell receptor beta chains from one sample, sequenced in a study of CD8 T cells in Susac syndrome. From the immunoSEQ multiplex PCR reads, TCRdb called clonotypes with MiXCR, one entry per CDR3 protein. The sample lists roughly 120,000 distinct CDR3 sequences; approximately 94% were seen once. Sequencing used CD4+ T cells from PBMCs. The receptors shown here come from a human donor with multiple sclerosis. CDR3s include the opening cysteine and the closing phenylalanine or tryptophan. D genes are given only for firm matches. The size entry is marked missing in some rows and otherwise reads once, few, many or a size class.

TRBJ1-5,-,TRBV6-5,-,TGTGCCAGCAGTTACGGGGGTGAGGGCAATCAGCCCCAGCATTTT,CASSYGGEGNQPQHF
TRBJ1-2,-,TRBV29-1,-,TGCAGCGTTGGGTACGGTCCCTATGGCTACACCTTC,CSVGYGPYGYTF
TRBJ2-3,TRBD2,TRBV19,-,TGTGCCAGTAGTAGGAGCGGGGGTATAGATACGCAGTATTTT,CASSRSGGIDTQYF
TRBJ2-3,-,TRBV20-1,-,TGCAGTGCTTTCGGCGGGGCCAGCACAGATACGCAGTATTTT,CSAFGGASTDTQYF
TRBJ1-5,-,TRBV24-1,-,TGTGCCACCAGTGACTCTGGGCGAGAGCAGCCCCAGCATTTT,CATSDSGREQPQHF
TRBJ1-1,-,TRBV3-1,-,TGTGCCAGCAGTACCGTTCGAGGGGCTCACATGAACACTGAAGCTTTCTTT,CASSTVRGAHMNTEAFF
TRBJ2-2,-,TRBV7-2,-,TGTGCCAGCAGCTTAGCGCGGACTAACACCGGGGAGCTGTTTTTT,CASSLARTNTGELFF
TRBJ1-5,-,TRBV9,-,TGTGCCAGCAGCGAAGGCGGGATTAGCAATCAGCCCCAGCATTTT,CASSEGGISNQPQHF
TRBJ1-5,-,TRBV3-1,-,TGTGCCAGCAGCCCGACCTATAGCAATCAGCCCCAGCATTTT,CASSPTYSNQPQHF
TRBJ2-2,-,TRBV6-2/TRBV6-3,-,TGTGCCAGCAGCGCCGGGAACGCGAACACCGGGGAGCTGTTTTTT,CASSAGNANTGELFF
TRBJ1-1,-,TRBV10-3,-,TGTGCCATCGGGTCGGTGGGGCGCGGGACTGAAGCTTTCTTT,CAIGSVGRGTEAFF
TRBJ2-7,-,TRBV29-1,-,TGCAGCGTCACCTTTAGGGCCTACGAGCAGTACTTC,CSVTFRAYEQYF
TRBJ2-5,TRBD2,TRBV20-1,-,TGCAGTGCTACAACTAGCGGAGGGTCCGGAGAGACCCAGTACTTC,CSATTSGGSGETQYF
TRBJ1-1,TRBD1,TRBV2,-,TGTGCCAGCGTAGACAGGGAGGGCACTGAAGCTTTCTTT,CASVDREGTEAFF
TRBJ1-5,TRBD1,TRBV19,-,TGTGCCAGTAGTACGGGACAGGGAAACCAGCCCCAGCATTTT,CASSTGQGNQPQHF
TRBJ1-2,-,TRBV18,-,TGTGCCAGCTCACCCGGGGTAGCTTCTTTGGAGGACACCTTC,CASSPGVASLEDTF
TRBJ1-5,-,TRBV19,-,TGTGCCAGTAGTCCCGGTCCCCACAGAGGCAATCAGCCCCAGCATTTT,CASSPGPHRGNQPQHF
TRBJ2-7,-,TRBV12-3/TRBV12-4,few,TGTGCCAGCAGCCAGTACCGGGAGCAGTACTTC,CASSQYREQYF
TRBJ2-7,-,TRBV6-1,-,TGTGCCAGCAGTCCTACACAGGAGCGCGCCTACGAGCAGTACTTC,CASSPTQERAYEQYF
TRBJ2-3,-,TRBV5-1,-,TGCGCCAGCAGCGAAGGACACCTCCTAGATACGCAGTATTTT,CASSEGHLLDTQYF
TRBJ1-2,-,TRBV18,-,TGTGCCAGCTCCCCTAACCCCTATGGCTACACCTTC,CASSPNPYGYTF
TRBJ1-5,TRBD1,TRBV19,-,TGTGCCAGTAGTTGGGACAGGTCTATTCAGCCCCAGCATTTT,CASSWDRSIQPQHF
TRBJ1-6,-,TRBV13,-,TGTGCCAGCAGCAACCAGCGGGGGGAGGGCTCCTATAATTCACCCCTCCACTTT,CASSNQRGEGSYNSPLHF
TRBJ2-5,TRBD2,TRBV12-3/TRBV12-4,-,TGTGCCAGCAGTTTGAATAGCGGGGGGGCTAAAGAGACCCAGTACTTC,CASSLNSGGAKETQYF
TRBJ2-3,TRBD2,TRBV7-2,-,TGTGCCAGCAGCTTAGATGCGGGAGGGCCGATATATACGCAGTATTTT,CASSLDAGGPIYTQYF
TRBJ1-4,-,TRBV7-9,-,TGTGCCAGCAGCTTTAACTTGAGGGGTGAAAAACTGTTTTTT,CASSFNLRGEKLFF
TRBJ2-7,TRBD1,TRBV7-9,-,TGTGCCAGCAGCATAAGGGGGCCCTTCTGGACAGGGGACCACGAGCAGTACTTC,CASSIRGPFWTGDHEQYF
TRBJ1-1,-,TRBV3-1,-,TGTGCCAGCAGAGGGGCAGTTCAGAACACTGAAGCTTTCTTT,CASRGAVQNTEAFF
TRBJ2-4,-,TRBV2,-,TGTGCCAGCAGTGACAGGGACGGCATTCAGTACTTC,CASSDRDGIQYF
TRBJ2-3,-,TRBV4-3,-,TGCGCCAGTGCGGGGGCCAGGGGGGATACGCAGTATTTT,CASAGARGDTQYF
TRBJ2-1,TRBD2,TRBV5-1,-,TGCGCCAGCAGCTACTCCTCAGCGGGAGGATCCTACAATGAGCAGTTCTTC,CASSYSSAGGSYNEQFF
TRBJ1-2,-,TRBV7-2,-,TGTGCCAGCAGCCCGGCCGCAGGGTTTGATGGCTACACCTTC,CASSPAAGFDGYTF
TRBJ2-5,-,TRBV7-6,-,TGTGCCAGCAGCTTAAAAAAGGCGTACCAAGAGACCCAGTACTTC,CASSLKKAYQETQYF
TRBJ2-3,TRBD2,TRBV12-3/TRBV12-4,-,TGTGCCAGCAGTTTAGCGCTCGGGGGGGCCAGATTGGGGACGCAGTATTTT,CASSLALGGARLGTQYF
TRBJ2-7,-,TRBV6-6,-,TGTGCCAGCAGTTACTCGAGAGGCTACGAGCAGTACTTC,CASSYSRGYEQYF
TRBJ1-1,-,TRBV29-1,once,TGCAGCGGTCAATGGTGGAACACTGAAGCTTTCTTT,CSGQWWNTEAFF
TRBJ1-4,-,TRBV5-4,-,TGTGCCAGCAGCTTGCCTGGAGGGGTGGCTAATGAAAAACTGTTTTTT,CASSLPGGVANEKLFF
TRBJ1-2,-,TRBV2,-,TGTGCCAGCAGTGAATCTGCGGCTGGCTATGGCTACACCTTC,CASSESAAGYGYTF
TRBJ1-2,TRBD1,TRBV6-2/TRBV6-3,-,TGTGCCAGCAGACGCGGACAGGCGAACTATGGCTACACCTTC,CASRRGQANYGYTF
TRBJ1-1,TRBD1,TRBV29-1,-,TGCAGCGCTGACAGGGACACTGAAGCTTTCTTT,CSADRDTEAFF
TRBJ1-1,-,TRBV5-1,-,TGCGCCAGCAGCTTGGCCGAGGCAGAAAGGACTGAAGCTTTCTTT,CASSLAEAERTEAFF
TRBJ1-5,TRBD1,TRBV12-3/TRBV12-4,-,TGTGCCAGCAGTTTAGAGGGGGCGAACAATCAGCCCCAGCATTTT,CASSLEGANNQPQHF
TRBJ1-2,-,TRBV5-6,-,TGTGCCAGCAGCTCTGGGTCTCCTCGGCTTACTAACTATGGCTACACCTTC,CASSSGSPRLTNYGYTF
TRBJ2-5,TRBD2,TRBV29-1,-,TGCAGCGCGAGAGGCGGGAGTGGAACCCAGTACTTC,CSARGGSGTQYF
TRBJ1-6,TRBD1,TRBV5-1,-,TGCGCCAGCAGCTTGAGGACAGGGTGGGGATCGGATTCACCCCTCCACTTT,CASSLRTGWGSDSPLHF
TRBJ2-7,-,TRBV7-9,-,TGTGCCAGCAGCCTACCCGGGCACAAGCAGTACTTC,CASSLPGHKQYF
TRBJ2-7,TRBD1,TRBV6-2/TRBV6-3,-,TGTGCCAGCAGTTACTCCGGGACAGGACCCTACGAGCAGTACTTC,CASSYSGTGPYEQYF
TRBJ1-2,-,TRBV12-3/TRBV12-4,-,TGTGCCAGCAGTCCCCTCCCGGAAATCAGCTACACCTTC,CASSPLPEISYTF
TRBJ1-2,-,TRBV19,once,TGTGCCAGTATGGAGAGGACTCTCTATGGCTACACCTTC,CASMERTLYGYTF
TRBJ2-4,TRBD2,TRBV19,-,TGTGCCAGTAGTATGAGCCCTAGCGGGAGTGGGAACATTCAGTACTTC,CASSMSPSGSGNIQYF
TRBJ1-5,-,TRBV10-3,-,TGTGCCATCAGTGAATCGGGACATAGCAATCAGCCCCAGCATTTT,CAISESGHSNQPQHF
TRBJ2-1,TRBD1,TRBV25-1,-,TGTGCCAGCGTGGGACAGCTTCAGGATGAGCAGTTCTTC,CASVGQLQDEQFF
TRBJ1-1,-,TRBV6-5,-,TGTGCCACCTCACCCCACAGGGAGAACACTGAAGCTTTCTTT,CATSPHRENTEAFF
TRBJ2-3,-,TRBV5-1,-,TGCGCCAGCAGCTTGTTTACCGCGCACCCAGATACGCAGTATTTT,CASSLFTAHPDTQYF
TRBJ1-4,-,TRBV7-2,-,TGTGCCAGCAGCTTTTTACAGGGAACTAATGAAAAACTGTTTTTT,CASSFLQGTNEKLFF